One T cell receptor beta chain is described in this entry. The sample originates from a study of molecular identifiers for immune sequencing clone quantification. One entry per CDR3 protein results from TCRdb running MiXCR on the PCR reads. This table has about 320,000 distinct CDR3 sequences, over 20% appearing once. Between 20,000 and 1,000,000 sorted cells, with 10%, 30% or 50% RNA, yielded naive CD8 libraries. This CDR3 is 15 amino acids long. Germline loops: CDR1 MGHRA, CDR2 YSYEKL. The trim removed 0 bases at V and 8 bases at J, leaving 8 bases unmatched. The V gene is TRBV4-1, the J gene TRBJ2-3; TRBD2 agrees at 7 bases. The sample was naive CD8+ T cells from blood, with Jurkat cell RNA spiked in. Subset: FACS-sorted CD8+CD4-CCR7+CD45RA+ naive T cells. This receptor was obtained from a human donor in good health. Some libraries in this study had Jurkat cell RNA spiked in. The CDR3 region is CASSQDRSLAGTQYF. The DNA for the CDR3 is TGCGCCAGCAGCCAAGATCGGTCGTTAGCGGGTACGCAGTATTTT.